The 26 T cell receptor beta chains listed next were all sequenced from one sample in a study of CD8 T cells in ankylosing spondylitis. TCRdb analysed the 5' RACE reads with MiXCR anew, one entry per CDR3 protein. The sample shows around 140,000 distinct CDR3 sequences, more than 9.5% of them seen only once. Sequencing input: blood, either unsorted or a sorted T cell fraction (not recorded which). The receptor source for this set is a female donor with ankylosing spondylitis or in good health (not recorded which).

This clonotype was counted many times. The genes are TRBV28 and TRBJ1-3; D is unclear. The CDR3 is made up of 11 amino acids. CDR1 and CDR2 (germline): MDHEN, SYDVKM. V gave up 6 bases and J gave up 8 bases, with 8 bases separating them. The CDR3 reads CASSHLHTIYF. The CDR3 DNA reads as TGTGCCAGCAGCCACTTACACACCATATATTTT.

This clonotype occurred many times. The rearrangement links TRBV3-1 to TRBJ1-2; TRBD1 matches 9 bases. V was pared by 3 bases and J by 5 bases, with 7 bases of the junction left unmatched. This CDR3 is built from 15 residues. Germline V gene lookup returns CDR1 LGHDT and CDR2 YNNKEL (reference sequence). The chain's CDR3 is CASSQGQGNDYGYTF. DNA of the CDR3: TGTGCCAGCAGCCAGGGACAGGGAAACGATTATGGCTACACCTTC.

The table lists this clonotype with a few counts. V usage is TRBV5-6 and J usage is TRBJ2-3, with TRBD1 matching over 7 bases. Germline V gene lookup returns CDR1 SGHDT and CDR2 YYEEEE. J was trimmed by 6 bases and V by 2 bases; bases with no gene match: 12. CDR3 length equals 16 residues. CDR3 in amino acids: CASSFPGTAWPDTQYF. The CDR3 DNA follows: TGTGCCAGCAGCTTCCCCGGGACAGCATGGCCGGATACGCAGTATTTT.

The rearrangement uses TRBV10-1 and TRBJ2-3; tentatively, D is TRBD2 (5 bases). The CDR3 covers 15 residues. Germline V gene sequence: CDR1 WNHNN, CDR2 SYGVQD (reference sequence). Between the trimmed V and J ends, which lost 7 bases and 3 bases, there was a span of 17 bases. CDR3 nucleotides: TGCGCCAGCACCCCGGAACGAGGCGGGACAGATACGCAGTATTTT. Protein sequence: CASTPERGGTDTQYF.

This clonotype has ten or more counts. This rearrangement joins TRBV7-9 to TRBJ2-7, with D possibly TRBD1 on 5 matching bases. CDR1 and CDR2 (germline): SEHNR, FQNEAQ (reference sequence). Between the trimmed V and J ends, which lost 1 base and 3 bases, there was a span of 10 bases. This CDR3 has 14 amino acids. As DNA, the CDR3 is TGTGCCAGCAGCTTAGGAGGCAGGGTCTACGAGCAGTACTTC. Encoded protein: CASSLGGRVYEQYF. Drawing the rest from reference TRBV7-9 and TRBJ2-7, the complete variable domain is DTGVSQNPRHKITKRGQNVTFRCDPISEHNRLYWYRQTLGQGPEFLTYFQNEAQLEKSRLLSDRFSAERPKGSFSTLEIQRTEQGDSAMYLCASSLGGRVYEQYFGPGTRLTVT.

This clonotype showed up many times. The CDR3 spells CASSLVGRRDAFF. The CDR3, as DNA: TGTGCCAGCAGCTTAGTGGGCAGGCGTGATGCTTTCTTT. This chain uses TRBV7-2 with TRBJ1-1, with D unresolved. Between the trimmed V and J ends, which lost 1 base and 11 bases, there was a span of 14 bases. The CDR3 has 13 amino acids. Germline-derived CDR1 and CDR2 are SGHTA and FQGNSA. Combining the CDR3 with reference TRBV7-2 and TRBJ1-1 gives the whole variable domain GAGVSQSPSNKVTEKGKDVELRCDPISGHTALYWYRQSLGQGLEFLIYFQGNSAPDKSGLPSDRFSAERTGGSVSTLTIQRTQQEDSAVYLCASSLVGRRDAFFGQGTRLTVV.

In this sample, this clonotype turned up once. This rearrangement joins TRBV11-2 to TRBJ2-5; 8 bases line up with TRBD1. The CDR3 is made up of 18 amino acids. V shed 6 bases, J shed 2 bases, and the junction held 17 bases outside the gene matches. Per the germline V gene, CDR1 is SGHAT and CDR2 is FQNNGV. As DNA, the CDR3 is TGTGCCAGCAGACATCTCTTTGGACAGGGAGCACGACAAGAGACCCAGTACTTC. Translating gives CASRHLFGQGARQETQYF.

This clonotype was detected many times. This chain joins TRBV12-3 or TRBV12-4 and TRBJ1-5; 7 bases are a match to TRBD1. V was pared by 5 bases and J by 2 bases, with 3 bases of the junction left unmatched. This CDR3 contains 14 residues. For the CDR3, the DNA is TGTGCCAGCAGTGGCCAGGGGGGCAATCAGCCCCAGCATTTT. Translating gives CASSGQGGNQPQHF.

In its sample, this clonotype was seen a few times. V gene TRBV15 combines with J gene TRBJ1-2, with unresolved D. The CDR3 is made up of 16 amino acids. V was pared by 1 base and J by 7 bases, with 19 bases between. Germline loops: CDR1 LNHNV, CDR2 YYDKDF (reference sequence). The CDR3 region is CATSRGTRAGPFGYTF. Written as DNA, the CDR3 is TGTGCCACCAGCAGAGGAACAAGGGCAGGTCCATTTGGCTACACCTTC.

This clonotype has a single count. Relative to the germline gene, one junction end is altered; a read error may explain this. This chain links TRBV5-1 with TRBJ1-4; D may be TRBD1 (5 bases). This CDR3 contains 15 residues. Germline V gives CDR1 SGHRS, CDR2 YFSETQ. In nucleotides, the CDR3 is TGCGCCAGCAGCTTGTGCGGCGGGGCCGAAGAAAAATTGTTTTTT. Translating gives CASSLCGGAEEKLFF.

In its sample, this clonotype was seen many times. The chain recombines TRBV7-2 with TRBJ2-7; TRBD1 is a possible D gene (6 bases). CDR1 is SGHTA and CDR2 is FQGNSA in the germline V gene. The CDR3 runs 13 residues. The ends were cut back, 6 bases at V and 0 bases at J, with 9 bases in the middle. Written as DNA, the CDR3 is TGTGCCAGCAGAGACAGGAGCTCCTACGAGCAGTACTTC. Amino acids: CASRDRSSYEQYF.

This clonotype was picked up many times. The chain employs TRBV5-1 and TRBJ2-7, with 10 nucleotides matching TRBD1. V dropped 4 bases and J dropped 7; count of bases not matched to a gene: 11. Per the germline V gene, CDR1 is SGHRS and CDR2 is YFSETQ. The CDR3 runs to 15 residues. Here the CDR3 reads CASSLGQGGTREQYF. The CDR3 DNA reads as TGCGCCAGCAGCCTAGGACAGGGGGGAACGAGGGAGCAGTACTTC.

This clonotype was seen many times. The genes are TRBV12-3 or TRBV12-4 and TRBJ1-1; D uncertain. The CDR3 extends over 10 amino acids. Trimming removed 7 bases from V and 5 bases from J, with 5 bases in between. The CDR3 protein is CASIQTEAFF. CDR3 nucleotide sequence: TGTGCCAGCATACAGACTGAAGCTTTCTTT.

At least ten counts were recorded for this clonotype. The V and J genes are TRBV18 and TRBJ1-1; a possible D gene is TRBD1 (5 bases). The CDR3 length is 16 residues. Trimming took off 3 bases at V and 1 base at J, with 15 bases between the two ends. Per the germline V gene, CDR1 is KGHSH and CDR2 is LQKENI. The CDR3 coding sequence is TGTGCCAGCTCACCGCTACCGACAGTAACGAACACTGAAGCTTTCTTT. Translation: CASSPLPTVTNTEAFF.

Many counts were recorded for this clonotype. The V gene is TRBV19, the J gene TRBJ2-3; the D gene is possibly TRBD1 (5 bases). Trimming removed 4 bases at V and 0 bases at J, with 14 bases between. This CDR3 is 16 amino acids long. The V gene's germline CDR1 is LNHDA and CDR2 SQIVND (reference sequence). The CDR3 sequence: CASSTTDFPSTDTQYF. CDR3 coding DNA: TGTGCCAGTAGTACGACAGACTTTCCTAGCACAGATACGCAGTATTTT. The whole variable domain, remainder taken from reference TRBV19 and TRBJ2-3, is DGGITQSPKYLFRKEGQNVTLSCEQNLNHDAMYWYRQDPGQGLRLIYYSQIVNDFQKGDIAEGYSVSREKKESFPLTVTSAQKNPTAFYLCASSTTDFPSTDTQYFGPGTRLTVL.

V is TRBV5-1 and J is TRBJ1-1; no reliable D call. The CDR3 is 13 amino acids. The ends were cut back, 1 base at V and 8 bases at J, with 12 bases in the middle. The V gene's germline CDR1 is SGHRS and CDR2 YFSETQ. Here the CDR3 DNA reads TGCGCCAGCAGCTTGCCGGGAGCGAGAGAAGCTTTCTTT. Encoded protein: CASSLPGAREAFF.

This clonotype occurred many times. This chain joins TRBV6-2 or TRBV6-3 and TRBJ2-1; 9 positions match TRBD2. Germline loops: CDR1 MNHEY, CDR2 SVGEGT. The CDR3 loop spans 18 amino acids. V shed 3 bases, J shed 5 bases, and the junction held 14 bases outside the gene matches. The CDR3 region is CASSYIVVSGSLDNEQFF. As DNA, the CDR3 is TGTGCCAGCAGTTATATTGTCGTTAGCGGGAGCCTCGACAATGAGCAGTTCTTC.

This clonotype was recorded many times. J is TRBJ1-3 and V is TRBV5-5, with D uncertain. The CDR3 is 17 residues long. The germline gives CDR1 SGHKS, CDR2 YYEKEE (reference sequence). V dropped 0 bases and J dropped 0 bases, with 13 bases sitting between them. The CDR3 DNA reads as TGTGCCAGCAGCTTGGCCTATGACACCTCCTCTGGAAACACCATATATTTT. It specifies CASSLAYDTSSGNTIYF. Combining the CDR3 with reference TRBV5-5 and TRBJ1-3 gives the whole variable domain DAGVTQSPTHLIKTRGQQVTLRCSPISGHKSVSWYQQVLGQGPQFIFQYYEKEERGRGNFPDRFSARQFPNYSSELNVNALLLGDSALYLCASSLAYDTSSGNTIYFGEGSWLTVV.

The table lists this clonotype with many counts. The CDR3 loop reads CASSRATSGDQYF. The CDR3 nucleotides read TGTGCCAGCAGTCGGGCGACTAGCGGGGATCAGTACTTC. The chain is built from TRBV3-1 and TRBJ2-7; 11 bases are a match to TRBD2. V trimming: 6 bases; J trimming: 10 bases; junction bases outside the gene matches: 8. The CDR3 extends over 13 amino acids. Germline V gene sequence: CDR1 LGHDT, CDR2 YNNKEL (reference sequence).

Turning to this clonotype: A read error may account for a junction end that differs from germline. V gene TRBV5-5 combines with J gene TRBJ2-1; TRBD2 matches 9 bases. This CDR3 comprises 15 residues. The germline CDR1 and CDR2 sequences are SGHKS and YYEKEE (reference sequence). The CDR3 coding sequence is TGTGCCAGCACCTTGGTTCCTAGCGGGACCTTAGTGCAGTTCTTC. It is translated as CASTLVPSGTLVQFF.

This clonotype was recorded at least ten times. This chain joins TRBV29-1 and TRBJ1-2; 8 bases match TRBD1. CDR3 length equals 13 residues. With V trimmed by 7 bases and J by 1 base, 5 bases remained unmatched. Germline V gene lookup returns CDR1 SQVTM and CDR2 ANQGSEA. The CDR3 loop reads CSARTGINYGYTF. CDR3 DNA: TGCAGCGCGAGGACAGGGATTAACTATGGCTACACCTTC.

About this clonotype itself: Being one base from a much bigger clone, this may be a read error. This chain uses TRBV27 with TRBJ2-7, with D possibly being TRBD1 or TRBD2 (6 bases each). Looked up from germline, CDR1 is MNHEY and CDR2 is SMNVEV (reference sequence). This CDR3 is 15 amino acids long. The CDR3 sequence: CASRFLKQGGYEQHF. In DNA, the CDR3 is TGTGCCAGCAGATTCCTCAAACAGGGAGGCTACGAGCAGCACTTC.

This clonotype was observed at least ten times. V usage is TRBV29-1 and J usage is TRBJ2-5, with TRBD2 identical over 12 bases. The CDR3 runs to 15 residues. J gave up 5 bases and V 5 bases, and 9 bases lay outside the gene matches. Germline V gives CDR1 SQVTM, CDR2 ANQGSEA. The DNA of the CDR3 is TGCAGCGTTCCTAGCGGGGGGGCAACGTTGGAGACCCAGTACTTC. Translated: CSVPSGGATLETQYF. The full variable domain, in which reference TRBV29-1 and TRBJ2-5 provide the parts outside the CDR3, is SAVISQKPSRDICQRGTSLTIQCQVDSQVTMMFWYRQQPGQSLTLIATANQGSEATYESGFVIDKFPISRPNLTFSTLTVSNMSPEDSSIYLCSVPSGGATLETQYFGPGTRLLVL.

Many counts were recorded for this clonotype. The chain links TRBV20-1 to TRBJ1-2; tentative D call: TRBD1 (6 bases). Germline CDR1 reads DFQATT; CDR2 reads SNEGSKA (reference sequence). The CDR3 totals 12 residues. The V and J ends lost 3 bases and 4 bases respectively, with 9 bases between them. The CDR3 protein is CSASSDSYGYTF. In DNA form, the CDR3 reads TGCAGTGCTAGCTCGGACAGCTATGGCTACACCTTC.

Only a few counts were recorded for this clonotype. This chain uses TRBV29-1 with TRBJ1-1; D gene uncertain. Germline loops: CDR1 SQVTM, CDR2 ANQGSEA. V lost 5 bases, J lost 3 bases, and 4 bases lay in between. There are 10 residues in the CDR3. The CDR3 nucleotides read TGCAGCGTTTATTACACTGAAGCTTTCTTT. Translating gives CSVYYTEAFF.

This clonotype was recorded at least ten times. The rearrangement joins TRBV20-1 to TRBJ2-5; D perhaps matches TRBD2 (6 bases). Trimming left V 4 bases short and J 0 bases short, with 9 bases between. The CDR3 is made up of 13 amino acids. Germline V gives CDR1 DFQATT, CDR2 SNEGSKA (reference sequence). As DNA, the CDR3 is TGCAGTGCTACTGCTAGCGACCAAGAGACCCAGTACTTC. It translates to CSATASDQETQYF.